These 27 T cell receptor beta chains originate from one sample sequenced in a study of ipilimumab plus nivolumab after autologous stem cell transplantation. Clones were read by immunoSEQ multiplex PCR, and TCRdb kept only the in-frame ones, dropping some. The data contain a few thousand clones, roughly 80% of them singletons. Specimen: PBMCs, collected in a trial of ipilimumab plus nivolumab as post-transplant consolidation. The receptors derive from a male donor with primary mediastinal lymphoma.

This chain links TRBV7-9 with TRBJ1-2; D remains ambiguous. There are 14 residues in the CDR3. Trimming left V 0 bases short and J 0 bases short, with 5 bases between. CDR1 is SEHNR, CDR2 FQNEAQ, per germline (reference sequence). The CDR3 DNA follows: TGTGCCAGCAGCTTAGCGCTAGCTAACTATGGCTACACCTTC. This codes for CASSLALANYGYTF. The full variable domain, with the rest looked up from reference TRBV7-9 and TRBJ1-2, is DTGVSQNPRHKITKRGQNVTFRCDPISEHNRLYWYRQTLGQGPEFLTYFQNEAQLEKSRLLSDRFSAERPKGSFSTLEIQRTEQGDSAMYLCASSLALANYGYTFGSGTRLTVV.

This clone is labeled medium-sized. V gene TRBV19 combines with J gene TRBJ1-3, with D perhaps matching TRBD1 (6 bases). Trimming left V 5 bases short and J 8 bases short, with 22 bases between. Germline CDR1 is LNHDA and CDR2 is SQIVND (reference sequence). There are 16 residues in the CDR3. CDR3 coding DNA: TGTGCCAGTAGTCCTCCCCCAGTGGGGGCTGGGGACACCATATATTTT. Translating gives CASSPPPVGAGDTIYF.

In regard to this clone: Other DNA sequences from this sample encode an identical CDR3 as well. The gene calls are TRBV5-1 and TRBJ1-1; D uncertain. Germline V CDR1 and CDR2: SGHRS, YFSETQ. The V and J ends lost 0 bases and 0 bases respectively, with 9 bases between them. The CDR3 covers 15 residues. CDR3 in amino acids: CASSLDAVMNTEAFF. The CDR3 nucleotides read TGCGCCAGCAGCTTGGACGCAGTTATGAACACTGAAGCTTTCTTT.

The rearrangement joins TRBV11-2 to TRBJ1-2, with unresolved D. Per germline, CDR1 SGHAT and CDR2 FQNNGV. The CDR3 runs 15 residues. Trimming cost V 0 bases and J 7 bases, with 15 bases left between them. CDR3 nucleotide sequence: TGTGCCAGCAGCTTAGATATCTCCCCCCGGAGTGGCTACACCTTC. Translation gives CASSLDISPRSGYTF. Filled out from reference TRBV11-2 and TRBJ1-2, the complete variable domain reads EAGVAQSPRYKIIEKRQSVAFWCNPISGHATLYWYQQILGQGPKLLIQFQNNGVVDDSQLPKDRFSAERLKGVDSTLKIQPAKLEDSAVYLCASSLDISPRSGYTFGSGTRLTVV.

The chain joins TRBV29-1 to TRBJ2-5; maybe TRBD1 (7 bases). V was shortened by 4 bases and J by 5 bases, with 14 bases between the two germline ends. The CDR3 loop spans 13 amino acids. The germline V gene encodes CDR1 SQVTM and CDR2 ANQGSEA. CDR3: CSVGTGAGETQYF. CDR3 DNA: TGCAGCGTTGGTACAGGGGCGGGGGAGACCCAGTACTTC.

The CDR3 loop reads CASSEVGTSTDTQYF. In DNA form, the CDR3 reads TGTGCCAGCAGTGAAGTCGGCACCAGCACAGATACGCAGTATTTT. The chain joins TRBV2 to TRBJ2-3; D is uncertain. V shed 1 base and J shed 0 bases, with 8 bases lying between them. This CDR3 has 15 amino acids. The germline V gene encodes CDR1 SNHLY and CDR2 FYNNEI.

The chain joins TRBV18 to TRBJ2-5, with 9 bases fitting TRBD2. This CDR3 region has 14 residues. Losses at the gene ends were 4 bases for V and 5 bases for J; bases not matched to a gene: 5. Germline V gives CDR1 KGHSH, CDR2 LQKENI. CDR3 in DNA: TGTGCCAGCTCACGAGCGGGGGGCCACGAGACCCAGTACTTC. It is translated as CASSRAGGHETQYF.

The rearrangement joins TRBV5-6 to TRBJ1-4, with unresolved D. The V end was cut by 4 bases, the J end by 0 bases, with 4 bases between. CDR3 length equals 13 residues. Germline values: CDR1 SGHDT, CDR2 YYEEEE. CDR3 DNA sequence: TGTGCCAGCAGCCGATCAACTAATGAAAAACTGTTTTTT. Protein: CASSRSTNEKLFF. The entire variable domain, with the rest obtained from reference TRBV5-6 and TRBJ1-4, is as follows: DAGVTQSPTHLIKTRGQQVTLRCSPKSGHDTVSWYQQALGQGPQFIFQYYEEEERQRGNFPDRFSGHQFPNYSSELNVNALLLGDSALYLCASSRSTNEKLFFGSGTQLSVL.

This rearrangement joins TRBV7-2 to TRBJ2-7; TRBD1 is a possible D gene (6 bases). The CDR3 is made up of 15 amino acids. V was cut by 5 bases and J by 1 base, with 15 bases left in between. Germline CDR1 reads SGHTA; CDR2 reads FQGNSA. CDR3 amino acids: CASSPLGRGSYEQYF. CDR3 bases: TGTGCCAGCAGCCCCCTAGGCAGGGGTTCCTACGAGCAGTACTTC.

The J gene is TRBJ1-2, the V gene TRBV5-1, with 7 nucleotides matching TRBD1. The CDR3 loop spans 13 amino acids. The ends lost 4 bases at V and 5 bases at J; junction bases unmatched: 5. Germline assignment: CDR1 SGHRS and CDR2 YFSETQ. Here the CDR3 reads CASSDKTGYGYTF. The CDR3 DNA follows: TGCGCCAGCAGCGATAAGACAGGGTATGGCTACACCTTC.

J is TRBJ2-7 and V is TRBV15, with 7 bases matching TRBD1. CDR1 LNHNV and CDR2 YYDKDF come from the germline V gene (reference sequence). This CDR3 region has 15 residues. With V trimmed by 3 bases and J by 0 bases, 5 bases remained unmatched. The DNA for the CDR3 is TGTGCCACCAGCAGGCTTCGGGACAGCTCCTACGAGCAGTACTTC. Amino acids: CATSRLRDSSYEQYF.

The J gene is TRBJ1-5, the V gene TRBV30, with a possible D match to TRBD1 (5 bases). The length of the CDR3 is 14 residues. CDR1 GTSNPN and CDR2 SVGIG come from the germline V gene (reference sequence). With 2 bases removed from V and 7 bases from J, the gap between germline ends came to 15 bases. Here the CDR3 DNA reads TGTGCCTGGAGTCGAGGCAGGGAGAACCAGCCCCAGCATTTT. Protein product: CAWSRGRENQPQHF.

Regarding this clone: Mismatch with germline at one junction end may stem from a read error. CDR3 amino acids: CASSASSGGAGRQDF. The CDR3 DNA follows: TGTGCCAGCAGCGCGTCTAGCGGGGGGGCCGGTCGGCAGGACTTC. This chain uses TRBV11-2 with TRBJ2-7; TRBD2 aligns across 12 bases. Germline-derived CDR1 and CDR2 are SGHAT and FQNNGV. This CDR3 comprises 15 residues.

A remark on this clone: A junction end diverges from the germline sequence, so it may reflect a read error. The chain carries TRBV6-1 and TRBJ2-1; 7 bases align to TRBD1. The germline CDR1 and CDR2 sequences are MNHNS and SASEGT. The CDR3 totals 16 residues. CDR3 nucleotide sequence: TGTGCCAGCATTGAAGACTGGGGACAGTGGTACAATGAGCAGTTCTTC. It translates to CASIEDWGQWYNEQFF.

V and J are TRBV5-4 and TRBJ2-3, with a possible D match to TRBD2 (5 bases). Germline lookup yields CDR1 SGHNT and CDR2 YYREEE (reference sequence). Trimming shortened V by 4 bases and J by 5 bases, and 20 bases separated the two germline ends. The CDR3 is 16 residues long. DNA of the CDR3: TGTGCCAGCAGCCGAGAATCTAGCCTCGTAAAAGATACGCAGTATTTT. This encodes CASSRESSLVKDTQYF.

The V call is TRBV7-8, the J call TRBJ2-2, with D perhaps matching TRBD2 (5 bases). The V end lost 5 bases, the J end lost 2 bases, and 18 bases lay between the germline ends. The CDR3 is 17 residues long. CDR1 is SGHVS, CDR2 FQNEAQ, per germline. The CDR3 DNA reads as TGTGCCAGCAGCCGGGGAGTGGTCGGGCTTAACACCGGGGAGCTGTTTTTT. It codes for CASSRGVVGLNTGELFF.

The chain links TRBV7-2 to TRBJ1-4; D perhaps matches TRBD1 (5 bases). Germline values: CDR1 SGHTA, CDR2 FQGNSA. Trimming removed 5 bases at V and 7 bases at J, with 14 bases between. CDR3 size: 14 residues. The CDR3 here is CASSPQSGGEKLFF. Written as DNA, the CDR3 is TGTGCCAGCAGCCCCCAATCGGGGGGTGAAAAACTGTTTTTT.

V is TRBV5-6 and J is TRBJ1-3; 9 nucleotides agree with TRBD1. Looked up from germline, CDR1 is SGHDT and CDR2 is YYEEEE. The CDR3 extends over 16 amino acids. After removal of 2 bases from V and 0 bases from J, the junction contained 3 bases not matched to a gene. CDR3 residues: CASSFRTGASGNTIYF. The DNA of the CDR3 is TGTGCCAGCAGCTTTCGGACAGGGGCCTCTGGAAACACCATATATTTT.

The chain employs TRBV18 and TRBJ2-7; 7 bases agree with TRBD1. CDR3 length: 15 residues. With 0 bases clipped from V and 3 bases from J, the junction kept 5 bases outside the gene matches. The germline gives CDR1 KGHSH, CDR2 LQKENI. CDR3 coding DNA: TGTGCCAGCTCACCACCGACGACAGGGCGCTACGAGCAGTACTTC. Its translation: CASSPPTTGRYEQYF.

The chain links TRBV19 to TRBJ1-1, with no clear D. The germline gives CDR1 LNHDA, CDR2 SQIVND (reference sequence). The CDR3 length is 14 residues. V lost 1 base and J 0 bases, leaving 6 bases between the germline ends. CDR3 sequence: CASSIGLMNTEAFF. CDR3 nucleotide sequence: TGTGCCAGTAGTATAGGACTCATGAACACTGAAGCTTTCTTT.

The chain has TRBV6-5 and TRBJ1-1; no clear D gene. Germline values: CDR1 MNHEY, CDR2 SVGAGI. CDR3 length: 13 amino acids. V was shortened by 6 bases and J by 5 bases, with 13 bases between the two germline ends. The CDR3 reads CASRLAGSTEAFF. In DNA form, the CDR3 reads TGTGCCAGCAGACTCGCGGGGTCTACTGAAGCTTTCTTT.

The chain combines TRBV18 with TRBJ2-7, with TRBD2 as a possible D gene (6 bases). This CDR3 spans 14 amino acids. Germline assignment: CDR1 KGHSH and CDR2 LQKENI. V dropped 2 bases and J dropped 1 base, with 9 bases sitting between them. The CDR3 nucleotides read TGTGCCAGCTCACCAGACGCGGGGTCCTACGAGCAGTACTTC. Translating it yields CASSPDAGSYEQYF.

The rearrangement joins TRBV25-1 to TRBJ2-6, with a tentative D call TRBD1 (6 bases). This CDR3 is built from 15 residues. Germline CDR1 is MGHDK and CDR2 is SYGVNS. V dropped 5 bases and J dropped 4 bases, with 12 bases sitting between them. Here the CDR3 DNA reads TGTGCCAGCAGTCCTTCAGGGGCCGGGGCCAACGTCCTGACTTTC. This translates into CASSPSGAGANVLTF.

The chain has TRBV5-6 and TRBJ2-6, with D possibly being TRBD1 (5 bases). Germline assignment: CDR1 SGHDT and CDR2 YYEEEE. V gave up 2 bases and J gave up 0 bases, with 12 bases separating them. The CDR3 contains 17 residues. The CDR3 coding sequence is TGTGCCAGCAGCTTTAGACGACAGACCTCTGGGGCCAACGTCCTGACTTTC. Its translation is CASSFRRQTSGANVLTF.

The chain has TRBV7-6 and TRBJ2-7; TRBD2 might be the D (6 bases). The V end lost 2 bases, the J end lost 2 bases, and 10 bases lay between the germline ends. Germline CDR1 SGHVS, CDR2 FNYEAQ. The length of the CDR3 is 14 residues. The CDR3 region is CASSLSREAYEQYF. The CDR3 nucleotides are TGTGCCAGCAGCTTATCCAGGGAGGCCTACGAGCAGTACTTC.

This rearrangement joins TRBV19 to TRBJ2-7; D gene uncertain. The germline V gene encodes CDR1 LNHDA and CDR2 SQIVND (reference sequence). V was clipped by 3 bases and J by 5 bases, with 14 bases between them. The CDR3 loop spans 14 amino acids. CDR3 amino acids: CASSIPGFVHEQYF. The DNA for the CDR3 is TGTGCCAGTAGTATTCCGGGTTTCGTACACGAGCAGTACTTC.

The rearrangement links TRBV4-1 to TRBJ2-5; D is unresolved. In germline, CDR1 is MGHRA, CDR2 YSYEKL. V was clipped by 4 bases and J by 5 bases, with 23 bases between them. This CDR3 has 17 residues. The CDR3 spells CASSRLPGVGRMETQYF. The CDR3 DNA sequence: TGCGCCAGCAGCCGCCTTCCTGGGGTAGGGCGGATGGAGACCCAGTACTTC.